This is a list of T cell receptor beta chains from one sample in a study of T and B cells in COVID-19 patients. TCRdb passed the multiplex PCR reads through MiXCR, listing each CDR3 protein once. Of thousands of distinct CDR3 sequences in the sample, about 22% are singletons; the top ten hold about 12%. Input material: blood. These receptor sequences come from a human donor with active COVID-19. Each CDR3 is given with its conserved first and last residue. A D gene is named only where the DNA matches it firmly. Not every row has a clone size; where given, it reads once, few, many or a size class.

J gene,D gene,V gene,clone size,CDR3 length,CDR3 protein,CDR3 DNA
TRBJ1-1,NA,TRBV5-1,NA,14,CASSRDSVNTEAFF,TGCGCCAGCAGCCGCGACAGCGTGAACACTGAAGCTTTCTTT
TRBJ2-1,NA,TRBV15,medium-sized,12,CATSRVGNEQFF,TGTGCCACCAGCAGAGTGGGGAATGAGCAGTTCTTC
TRBJ2-7,NA,TRBV5-4,NA,16,CASSFNRERPLREQYF,TGTGCCAGCAGCTTTAACCGGGAGAGGCCTTTGAGGGAGCAGTACTTC
TRBJ2-2,NA,TRBV12-3/TRBV12-4,medium-sized,14,CASSPGGGTGELFF,TGTGCCAGCAGCCCCGGAGGCGGCACCGGGGAGCTGTTTTTT
TRBJ2-7,TRBD1,TRBV4-2,NA,14,CASSSGTGEYEQYF,TGTGCCAGCAGCAGCGGGACAGGGGAATACGAGCAGTACTTC
TRBJ1-5,NA,TRBV6-5,NA,15,CASSEGRAGNQPQHF,TGTGCCAGCAGCGAGGGGAGGGCAGGGAATCAGCCCCAGCATTTT
TRBJ2-1,NA,TRBV29-1,large,14,CSGGQWVPYNEQFF,TGCAGCGGTGGGCAGTGGGTACCCTACAATGAGCAGTTCTTC
TRBJ2-5,TRBD2,TRBV7-2,NA,14,CASSSGRGEETQYF,TGTGCCAGCAGCTCGGGGCGGGGGGAAGAGACCCAGTACTTC
TRBJ1-3,NA,TRBV5-4,few,14,CASRDTASGNTIYF,TGTGCCAGCAGAGACACCGCCTCTGGAAACACCATATATTTT
TRBJ2-5,NA,TRBV27,NA,15,CASSVVGGKGETQYF,TGTGCCAGCAGCGTAGTAGGCGGGAAGGGAGAGACCCAGTACTTC
TRBJ2-1,TRBD1,TRBV19,large,15,CASSTGTGVSGEQFF,TGTGCCAGTAGTACCGGGACAGGGGTTAGCGGTGAGCAGTTCTTC
TRBJ2-5,TRBD1,TRBV5-1,few,15,CASSIGTGRDETQYF,TGCGCCAGCAGCATCGGGACAGGGAGGGACGAGACCCAGTACTTC
TRBJ2-1,TRBD2,TRBV12-3/TRBV12-4,NA,18,CASSDRPGLAGANNEQFF,TGTGCCAGCAGTGACCGTCCGGGACTAGCGGGAGCGAACAATGAGCAGTTCTTC
TRBJ2-7,NA,TRBV20-1,NA,14,CSADHRAFSYEQYF,TGCAGTGCCGACCATCGGGCGTTCTCCTACGAGCAGTACTTC
TRBJ2-1,TRBD2,TRBV12-3/TRBV12-4,NA,15,CASSTSVENYNEQFF,TGTGCCAGCAGCACTAGCGTAGAAAATTACAATGAGCAGTTCTTC
TRBJ2-7,TRBD2,TRBV6-2/TRBV6-3,medium-sized,16,CASDLRAGGSTYEQYF,TGTGCCAGCGACCTTCGGGCGGGAGGGTCGACCTACGAGCAGTACTTC
TRBJ2-5,NA,TRBV7-9,few,14,CASSHWDAQETQYF,TGTGCCAGCAGTCACTGGGATGCACAAGAGACCCAGTACTTC
TRBJ2-7,NA,TRBV18,medium-sized,15,CASSLAGGQGSEQYF,TGTGCCAGCTCACTGGCGGGGGGACAGGGTTCCGAGCAGTACTTC
TRBJ2-1,TRBD2,TRBV20-1,few,13,CSAGLAGYNEQFF,TGCAGTGCTGGGCTAGCGGGTTACAATGAGCAGTTCTTC